This T cell receptor (beta chain) was retrieved from a study of CD8+ T cells in alopecia areata. Study details: Twice a day, 5 to 10 mg of oral tofacitinib was administered to treated patients. Study-level results: For lesional scalp, especially alopecia totalis/universalis, clonality was higher than in normal scalp. Scalp specimens additionally yield sequences from normal skin's resident alphabeta T cells.

Treatment in this sample: oral pan-JAK inhibitor, 5-10 mg twice daily. Obtained from alopecia areata patients were lesional scalp punch biopsies along with peripheral blood. Details on this clone: Its matching antigen is unknown.

CDR1 is SNHLY, CDR2 FYNNEI, per germline. J was trimmed by 5 bases and V by 10 bases; bases with no gene match: 13. CDR3 size: 15 residues. Extraction and reverse transcription of RNA yielded cDNA as the sequencing template. TCRdb's table, derived via immunoSEQ multiplex PCR, lists solely in-frame clones and lacks some. The data show more than 200,000 clones, with less than 50% seen just once and roughly 2.6% held by the top ten. The chain uses TRBV2 and TRBJ2-5, with 10 bases that match TRBD2. The TCR comes from a human donor with alopecia areata. The specimen was CD4+ T cells sorted from blood, collected at approximately week 36, from a patient treated with tofacitinib. The chain's CDR3 is CATVGPSGSIETQYF. In DNA form, the CDR3 reads TGTGCCACCGTCGGCCCTAGCGGGAGTATCGAGACCCAGTACTTC.